The 23 T cell receptor beta chains in this list originate from one sample, sequenced in a study of control samples from healthy donors and cancer patients (dated by TCRdb to the early 2020s). Libraries were made using the immunoSEQ multiplex PCR assay. TCRdb stores this immuneACCESS table with in-frame sequences only. Part of the clones is absent; in the studies checked, under half of the shortfall reflects unresolved V genes, and no reason is known for the rest. The sample table shows over 90,000 clones, and approximately 90% are seen once. The ten largest clones represent approximately 20% of the sample. The sequencing sample was made of PBMCs. The receptors derive from a man in his fifties or sixties with lung cancer.

The rearrangement joins TRBV5-5 to TRBJ1-4; a weak D match, TRBD1 (5 bases). The CDR3 sequence is 15 residues long. The V end was cut by 0 bases, the J end by 6 bases, with 12 bases between. Germline CDR1 reads SGHKS; CDR2 reads YYEKEE (reference sequence). CDR3 loop: CASSLASGADEKLFF. CDR3 in DNA: TGTGCCAGCAGCTTGGCGAGTGGGGCGGATGAAAAACTGTTTTTT.

The chain recombines TRBV19 with TRBJ2-2; 9 bases match TRBD1. The CDR3 consists of 14 residues. J lost 4 bases, V lost 4 bases, and 1 base had no gene match. Germline V gene sequence: CDR1 LNHDA, CDR2 SQIVND (reference sequence). The CDR3 region is CASSRQGGTGELFF. The CDR3 DNA sequence: TGTGCCAGTAGTAGACAGGGGGGCACCGGGGAGCTGTTTTTT. Combining the CDR3 with reference TRBV19 and TRBJ2-2 gives the whole variable domain DGGITQSPKYLFRKEGQNVTLSCEQNLNHDAMYWYRQDPGQGLRLIYYSQIVNDFQKGDIAEGYSVSREKKESFPLTVTSAQKNPTAFYLCASSRQGGTGELFFGEGSRLTVL.

The CDR3 DNA is TGTGCCAGCAGTTACTCGAGGGGGGTCACTGAAGCTTTCTTT. Its translation: CASSYSRGVTEAFF. The V gene is TRBV6-5, the J gene TRBJ1-1, with D possibly matching TRBD1 (6 bases). The CDR3 contains 14 residues. V was cut by 0 bases and J by 4 bases, with 9 bases left in between. Per germline, CDR1 MNHEY and CDR2 SVGAGI.

This sequence joins TRBV25-1 and TRBJ1-4; D possibly corresponds to TRBD1 (5 bases). The CDR3 length is 13 residues. The V gene's germline CDR1 is MGHDK and CDR2 SYGVNS. Trimming stripped 4 bases from V and 10 bases from J, with 13 bases between. In nucleotides, the CDR3 is TGTGCCAGCAGTGTAAACCTGGGGGGAAAACTGTTTTTT. Encoded protein: CASSVNLGGKLFF.

The sample holds many counts of this clone. The chain is built from TRBV7-9 and TRBJ2-5; TRBD1 aligns across 10 bases. The CDR3 extends over 16 amino acids. The V segment lost 1 base and the J segment 1 base; nucleotides outside the gene matches: 3. CDR1 and CDR2 (germline): SEHNR, FQNEAQ (reference sequence). CDR3 coding DNA: TGTGCCAGCAGCTTAGTAGACAGGGGGCTCCAAGAGACCCAGTACTTC. Translated, it gives CASSLVDRGLQETQYF.

The chain links TRBV18 to TRBJ2-5; possible D gene TRBD2, 5 bases. V lost 0 bases to trimming and J lost 7 bases, with 15 bases between them. The CDR3 sequence is 15 residues long. Germline-derived CDR1 and CDR2 are KGHSH and LQKENI. The CDR3 protein is CASSPPGELRVTQYF. The DNA of the CDR3 is TGTGCCAGCTCACCACCGGGAGAGCTACGCGTGACCCAGTACTTC.

The CDR3 region has the DNA TGTGCCTGGAGTCCCTCAGGGGGTTCCTCCTACAATGAGCAGTTCTTC. As protein: CAWSPSGGSSYNEQFF. The rearrangement joins TRBV30 to TRBJ2-1; TRBD1 aligns across 7 bases. The germline V gene encodes CDR1 GTSNPN and CDR2 SVGIG (reference sequence). Trimming took 2 bases from V and 0 from J; bases not matched to a gene: 7. The CDR3 sequence is 16 residues long.

The rearrangement uses TRBV5-1 and TRBJ2-1; no clear D gene. The CDR3 length is 16 residues. V shed 2 bases and J shed 1 base, with 13 bases lying between them. CDR1 SGHRS and CDR2 YFSETQ come from the germline V gene. The CDR3 nucleotides are TGCGCCAGCAGCTTAGTACGACGCGGTTCCTACAATGAGCAGTTCTTC. Its translation: CASSLVRRGSYNEQFF.

Notes on this clone: This specimen includes other DNA sequences encoding the same CDR3. This chain joins TRBV12-3 or TRBV12-4 and TRBJ1-2; D ambiguous. Trimming shortened V by 6 bases and J by 2 bases, and 10 bases separated the two germline ends. The CDR3 covers 13 residues. CDR3 region: CASSLGENYGYTF. The CDR3 region has the DNA TGTGCCAGCAGCCTCGGGGAAAACTATGGCTACACCTTC.

The CDR3 DNA reads as TGTGCCAGCAGCGCGACCGACAGGGCGAACACTGAAGCTTTCTTT. Its protein is CASSATDRANTEAFF. This chain links TRBV9 with TRBJ1-1; 7 bases align to TRBD1. This CDR3 comprises 15 residues. The germline V gene has CDR1 SGDLS and CDR2 YYNGEE. V shed 3 bases, J shed 1 base, and the junction held 6 bases outside the gene matches.

This chain links TRBV19 with TRBJ1-6; perhaps TRBD1 as D (6 bases). Germline V gene lookup returns CDR1 LNHDA and CDR2 SQIVND (reference sequence). Trimming pared 3 bases from V and 9 bases from J, leaving 12 bases between. The CDR3 sequence is 14 residues long. The CDR3 loop is CASSIEQGRSPLHF. The CDR3 coding sequence is TGTGCCAGTAGTATTGAACAGGGCCGTTCACCCCTCCACTTT.

The CDR3 loop is CASSLGTSGAEQYV. As DNA, the CDR3 is TGTGCCAGCAGCTTAGGTACTAGCGGGGCCGAGCAGTACGTC. The chain has TRBV11-3 and TRBJ2-7, with 10 positions matching TRBD2. The CDR3 sequence is 14 residues long. The germline gives CDR1 SGHNT, CDR2 YENEEA. The trim removed 1 base at V and 6 bases at J, leaving 3 bases unmatched.

The V gene is TRBV9, the J gene TRBJ1-6; the match to TRBD1 covers 8 bases. Trimming cost V 3 bases and J 8 bases; bases outside gene matches: 7. The CDR3 is made up of 15 amino acids. Per germline, CDR1 SGDLS and CDR2 YYNGEE. The CDR3 sequence is CASSATGGSYSPLHF. CDR3 bases: TGTGCCAGCAGCGCAACAGGGGGATCGTATTCACCCCTCCACTTT.

The V and J genes are TRBV7-9 and TRBJ2-5; the D gene is possibly TRBD1 (7 bases). The CDR3 consists of 14 residues. Deletions cut 2 bases from V and 4 bases from J, with 11 bases between. Germline V gene lookup returns CDR1 SEHNR and CDR2 FQNEAQ (reference sequence). The CDR3 sequence: CASSLRGRGETQYF. CDR3 DNA sequence: TGTGCCAGCAGCTTAAGGGGGCGGGGAGAGACCCAGTACTTC.

By frequency in the sample, this clone is medium-sized. Other nucleotide sequences from this sample produce the same CDR3. The rearrangement uses TRBV6-5 and TRBJ1-4; D may be TRBD1 (6 bases). Germline V gene data show CDR1 as MNHEY and CDR2 as SVGAGI. This CDR3 comprises 12 residues. Trimming took off 5 bases at V and 8 bases at J, with 9 bases between the two ends. CDR3 bases: TGTGCCAGCAGTCCTCAGGGGGAAAAACTGTTTTTT. Amino acids: CASSPQGEKLFF.

V is TRBV18 and J is TRBJ1-4; possibly TRBD1 for D (5 bases). The CDR3 sequence is 16 residues long. Germline V CDR1 and CDR2: KGHSH, LQKENI. V lost 0 bases and J lost 4, with 12 bases in between. The CDR3 sequence: CASSPPQRGRNEKLFF. CDR3 sequence (DNA): TGTGCCAGCTCACCACCTCAGAGGGGCCGTAATGAAAAACTGTTTTTT.

The CDR3 loop is CASSQALQENYGYTF. CDR3 bases: TGCGCCAGCAGCCAAGCACTACAGGAAAACTATGGCTACACCTTC. The rearrangement links TRBV4-1 to TRBJ1-2; D perhaps matches TRBD1 (5 bases). The germline CDR1 and CDR2 sequences are MGHRA and YSYEKL. The V end was cut by 1 base, the J end by 2 bases, with 11 bases between. The length of the CDR3 is 15 residues.

The CDR3 loop is CASSRGLGGETQYF. CDR3 in DNA: TGTGCCAGCAGCCGGGGATTGGGCGGGGAGACCCAGTACTTC. V gene TRBV3-1 (or the pseudogene TRBV3-2) combines with J gene TRBJ2-5; perhaps TRBD2 as D (5 bases). This CDR3 is 14 amino acids long. The V gene lost 4 bases and the J gene lost 5 bases, with 14 bases spanning the gap. The germline CDR1 and CDR2 sequences are LGHDT and YNNKEL (reference sequence).

CDR3 DNA sequence: TGTGCCAGCAGTCCGGGACACTCCACAGATACGCAGTATTTT. This codes for CASSPGHSTDTQYF. V usage is TRBV11-3 and J usage is TRBJ2-3, with D possibly matching TRBD1 (6 bases). V was trimmed by 6 bases and J by 2 bases, leaving 12 bases between them. The germline CDR1 and CDR2 sequences are SGHNT and YENEEA. This CDR3 has 14 residues.

As to this clone: One junction end does not reproduce the germline sequence, and a read error may be involved. The chain recombines TRBV6-5 with TRBJ2-3; a possible D gene is TRBD1 (6 bases). This CDR3 spans 14 amino acids. Germline CDR1 and CDR2: MNHEY and SVGAGI. The CDR3 DNA follows: TGTGCCAGCAGAAAGGGTGGGGGCACATATACGCAGTATTTT. Translated, it gives CASRKGGGTYTQYF.

Concerning this clone itself: A much larger clone sits a single nucleotide away, making a read error possible. This chain links TRBV3-1 (or the pseudogene TRBV3-2) with TRBJ2-5, with TRBD2 matching over 8 bases. Germline V gene data show CDR1 as LGHDT and CDR2 as YNNKEL (reference sequence). The CDR3 extends over 13 amino acids. The CDR3 DNA reads as TGTGCCAACAGCCGTAGCGGGGAGGGGACCCAGTACTTC. This encodes CANSRSGEGTQYF.

The V call is TRBV27, the J call TRBJ1-2, with TRBD1 matching 9 bases. The CDR3 spans 16 residues. With V trimmed by 5 bases and J by 2 bases, 9 bases remained unmatched. Germline values: CDR1 MNHEY, CDR2 SMNVEV (reference sequence). This CDR3 reads CASSRAGQGSNYGYTF. DNA for the CDR3: TGTGCCAGCAGTAGGGCGGGACAGGGATCCAACTATGGCTACACCTTC.

The rearrangement uses TRBV27 and TRBJ1-3; TRBD1 is a possible D gene (5 bases). This CDR3 has 15 amino acids. Germline V CDR1 and CDR2: MNHEY, SMNVEV (reference sequence). V was pared by 0 bases and J by 2 bases, with 8 bases between. This CDR3 is CASSLSGGPGNTIYF. In nucleotides, the CDR3 is TGTGCCAGCAGTTTATCGGGGGGTCCTGGAAACACCATATATTTT.